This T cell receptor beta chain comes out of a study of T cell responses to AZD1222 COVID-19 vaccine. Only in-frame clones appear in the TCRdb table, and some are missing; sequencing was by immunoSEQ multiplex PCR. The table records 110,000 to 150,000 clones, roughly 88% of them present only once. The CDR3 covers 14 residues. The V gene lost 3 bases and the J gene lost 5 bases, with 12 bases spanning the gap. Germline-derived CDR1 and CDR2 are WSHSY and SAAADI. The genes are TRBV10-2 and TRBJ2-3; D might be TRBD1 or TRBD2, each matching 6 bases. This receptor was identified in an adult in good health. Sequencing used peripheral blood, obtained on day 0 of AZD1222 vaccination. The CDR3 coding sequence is TGCGCCAGCAGTGAACCGGGGGCCGGAGATACGCAGTATTTT. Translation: CASSEPGAGDTQYF.